Listed below are T cell receptor beta chains from one sample, sequenced in a study of T cell responses to AZD1222 COVID-19 vaccine. This table comes from immunoSEQ multiplex PCR, and its TCRdb copy is limited to in-frame clones, with some not included. The sample consists of about 140,000 clones, approximately 89% of them appearing once. The sample consisted of peripheral blood, taken on day 0 of AZD1222 vaccination. The receptors derive from an adult in good health. Each CDR3 is given with its conserved first and last residue. Each record gives: D gene, V gene, J gene, CDR3 length, CDR3 protein. A D gene is named only where the DNA matches it firmly.

D gene: TRBD1
V gene: TRBV5-1
J gene: TRBJ2-6
CDR3 length: 17
CDR3 protein: CASSERSRGLGANVLTF

D gene: TRBD1
V gene: TRBV28
J gene: TRBJ1-2
CDR3 length: 12
CDR3 protein: CASSTDRATYTF

D gene: NA
V gene: TRBV5-6
J gene: TRBJ2-1
CDR3 length: 14
CDR3 protein: CASSRRESSSGQFF

D gene: TRBD1
V gene: TRBV4-1
J gene: TRBJ1-5
CDR3 length: 14
CDR3 protein: CASSQLRGNQPQHF

D gene: NA
V gene: TRBV30
J gene: TRBJ2-7
CDR3 length: 11
CDR3 protein: CAWSSASEQYF

D gene: NA
V gene: TRBV4-2
J gene: TRBJ2-5
CDR3 length: 14
CDR3 protein: CASSQRGGRETQYF

D gene: TRBD1
V gene: TRBV7-3
J gene: TRBJ2-1
CDR3 length: 14
CDR3 protein: CASSEDRAGNEQFF

D gene: TRBD1
V gene: TRBV10-2
J gene: TRBJ2-5
CDR3 length: 13
CDR3 protein: CASSEDRGETQYF

D gene: NA
V gene: TRBV19
J gene: TRBJ1-5
CDR3 length: 12
CDR3 protein: CASTWGTQPQHF

D gene: NA
V gene: TRBV7-2
J gene: TRBJ1-3
CDR3 length: 16
CDR3 protein: CASSLVRGVSGNTIYF

D gene: TRBD1
V gene: TRBV29-1
J gene: TRBJ2-3
CDR3 length: 13
CDR3 protein: CSGRQGSTDTQYF

D gene: TRBD1
V gene: TRBV19
J gene: TRBJ1-6
CDR3 length: 15
CDR3 protein: CASGTVGSYNSPLHF

D gene: TRBD2
V gene: TRBV6-5
J gene: TRBJ2-7
CDR3 length: 16
CDR3 protein: CASSSQLAGGSYEQYF

D gene: NA
V gene: TRBV6-5
J gene: TRBJ1-3
CDR3 length: 14
CDR3 protein: CASISGGSGNTIYF

D gene: NA
V gene: TRBV19
J gene: TRBJ1-6
CDR3 length: 17
CDR3 protein: CASSIPIRGQGWSPLHF

D gene: NA
V gene: TRBV4-3
J gene: TRBJ1-2
CDR3 length: 15
CDR3 protein: CASSPRWSTNYGYTF

D gene: NA
V gene: TRBV2
J gene: TRBJ1-4
CDR3 length: 13
CDR3 protein: CATIRERGEKLFF

D gene: TRBD2
V gene: TRBV19
J gene: TRBJ2-7
CDR3 length: 14
CDR3 protein: CASRIAGGSYEQYF

D gene: NA
V gene: TRBV5-8
J gene: TRBJ2-1
CDR3 length: 17
CDR3 protein: CASSLGGSSGAYNEQFF

D gene: NA
V gene: TRBV2
J gene: TRBJ2-7
CDR3 length: 13
CDR3 protein: CASSGVGQLEQYF

D gene: NA
V gene: TRBV19
J gene: TRBJ1-1
CDR3 length: 14
CDR3 protein: CASSTRQPNTEAFF

D gene: NA
V gene: TRBV28
J gene: TRBJ1-5
CDR3 length: 14
CDR3 protein: CASSLLAGNQPQHF

D gene: NA
V gene: TRBV19
J gene: TRBJ1-2
CDR3 length: 16
CDR3 protein: CASSISTHLANYGYTF

D gene: NA
V gene: TRBV20-1
J gene: TRBJ1-1
CDR3 length: 15
CDR3 protein: CSASDPMGGPDEAFF

D gene: NA
V gene: TRBV11-3
J gene: TRBJ2-3
CDR3 length: 12
CDR3 protein: CASVWRADTQYF

D gene: TRBD1
V gene: TRBV5-4
J gene: TRBJ1-2
CDR3 length: 14
CDR3 protein: CASTPGQQDYGYTF

D gene: NA
V gene: TRBV6-2/TRBV6-3
J gene: TRBJ2-7
CDR3 length: 14
CDR3 protein: CASSFRDNSYEQYF

D gene: TRBD1
V gene: TRBV5-6
J gene: TRBJ1-5
CDR3 length: 14
CDR3 protein: CASSKGQSNQPQHF

D gene: NA
V gene: TRBV6-2/TRBV6-3
J gene: TRBJ1-6
CDR3 length: 15
CDR3 protein: CASSSGPGLGSPLHF

D gene: NA
V gene: TRBV27
J gene: TRBJ2-1
CDR3 length: 18
CDR3 protein: CASSRLGPRDWFDNEQFF

D gene: TRBD2
V gene: TRBV5-1
J gene: TRBJ2-1
CDR3 length: 15
CDR3 protein: CASSLTSGSHNEQFF

D gene: TRBD2
V gene: TRBV9
J gene: TRBJ2-1
CDR3 length: 15
CDR3 protein: CASSIRGSTYNEQFF

D gene: NA
V gene: TRBV9
J gene: TRBJ1-1
CDR3 length: 13
CDR3 protein: CASSEPTGLRAFF

D gene: NA
V gene: TRBV5-1
J gene: TRBJ1-1
CDR3 length: 14
CDR3 protein: CASSPDWDKTSAFF

D gene: NA
V gene: TRBV28
J gene: TRBJ1-5
CDR3 length: 13
CDR3 protein: CAGGQYSNQPQHF

D gene: TRBD1
V gene: TRBV5-5
J gene: TRBJ1-2
CDR3 length: 15
CDR3 protein: CASSSRQGFDYGYTF

D gene: NA
V gene: TRBV6-1
J gene: TRBJ1-2
CDR3 length: 13
CDR3 protein: CASSDTGELGYTF

D gene: TRBD2
V gene: TRBV28
J gene: TRBJ2-1
CDR3 length: 15
CDR3 protein: CASSLELAGLGEQFF

D gene: NA
V gene: TRBV9
J gene: TRBJ2-1
CDR3 length: 13
CDR3 protein: CASSVGRANEQFF

D gene: TRBD1
V gene: TRBV19
J gene: TRBJ2-7
CDR3 length: 15
CDR3 protein: CASSYRGHSPYEQYF

D gene: NA
V gene: TRBV5-1
J gene: TRBJ2-1
CDR3 length: 16
CDR3 protein: CASIRGQGTSYNEQFF

D gene: NA
V gene: TRBV6-5
J gene: TRBJ2-2
CDR3 length: 15
CDR3 protein: CASSRRETNTGELFF

D gene: NA
V gene: TRBV6-6
J gene: TRBJ1-3
CDR3 length: 14
CDR3 protein: CASYNGLSGNTIYF

D gene: NA
V gene: TRBV6-1
J gene: TRBJ2-1
CDR3 length: 15
CDR3 protein: CASSESGEPINEQFF

D gene: NA
V gene: TRBV12-5
J gene: TRBJ1-3
CDR3 length: 15
CDR3 protein: CASGLVQVSGNTIYF

D gene: NA
V gene: TRBV6-5
J gene: TRBJ2-7
CDR3 length: 13
CDR3 protein: CASSRSGGTEQYF

D gene: NA
V gene: TRBV28
J gene: TRBJ1-6
CDR3 length: 14
CDR3 protein: CASRGHSVGSPLHF

D gene: NA
V gene: TRBV5-6
J gene: TRBJ1-2
CDR3 length: 12
CDR3 protein: CASSERGSGYTF

D gene: TRBD1
V gene: TRBV6-1
J gene: TRBJ2-7
CDR3 length: 14
CDR3 protein: CASRPDRVSYEQYF

D gene: TRBD1
V gene: TRBV27
J gene: TRBJ1-4
CDR3 length: 14
CDR3 protein: CASSPWTGAEKLFF

D gene: TRBD1
V gene: TRBV30
J gene: TRBJ1-4
CDR3 length: 14
CDR3 protein: CACRGQGLNEKLFF

D gene: NA
V gene: TRBV5-4
J gene: TRBJ2-1
CDR3 length: 16
CDR3 protein: CASSLGAGAPYNEQFF

D gene: NA
V gene: TRBV9
J gene: TRBJ2-1
CDR3 length: 16
CDR3 protein: CASSDAIGRSYNEQFF

D gene: NA
V gene: TRBV10-3
J gene: TRBJ1-1
CDR3 length: 12
CDR3 protein: CAISVMDTEAFF

D gene: NA
V gene: TRBV28
J gene: TRBJ1-3
CDR3 length: 16
CDR3 protein: CASSLIGGSSGNTIYF

D gene: TRBD1
V gene: TRBV7-3
J gene: TRBJ2-1
CDR3 length: 14
CDR3 protein: CASSPNDRDNEQFF

D gene: NA
V gene: TRBV19
J gene: TRBJ1-3
CDR3 length: 13
CDR3 protein: CASVDSSGNTIYF

D gene: NA
V gene: TRBV7-2
J gene: TRBJ1-1
CDR3 length: 15
CDR3 protein: CASSLVGAWDTEAFF

D gene: NA
V gene: TRBV2
J gene: TRBJ1-5
CDR3 length: 13
CDR3 protein: CASSEGPTGPQHF

D gene: TRBD1
V gene: TRBV5-1
J gene: TRBJ2-2
CDR3 length: 17
CDR3 protein: CASSLKLGGQGGGELFF